This T cell receptor (beta chain) was observed in a study of CD8+ T cells in alopecia areata. Looking at the study overall: Treated patients were scored for severity by percent of scalp affected. Study-level results: Normal scalp showed lower clonality than lesional scalp, especially alopecia totalis/universalis.

The treatment here: oral pan-JAK inhibitor, 5-10 mg twice daily. The CDR3 consists of 11 residues. CDR1 and CDR2 from the germline V gene are SQVTM and ANQGSEA. V was pared by 3 bases and J by 7 bases, with 9 bases between. Investigators isolated RNA and reverse transcribed it into cDNA to act as the sequencing template. Produced via immunoSEQ multiplex PCR; TCRdb's table is partial and in-frame only. The table shows a few hundred thousand clones, with roughly 66% occurring only once. Comment on this clone: Antigen unknown.

This rearrangement joins TRBV29-1 to TRBJ1-2; D gene unclear. This TCR derives from a human donor with alopecia areata. Sequences were derived from CD4+ T cells sorted from blood, sampled at roughly week 45, from a patient treated with tofacitinib. The CDR3 DNA follows: TGCAGCGTTGAGAAAATGCGTGGCTACACCTTC. Its protein product is CSVEKMRGYTF.